A single sample gave rise to the 7 T cell receptor beta chains below, sequenced in a study of beta chain features in type 1 diabetes. TCRB transcripts that were expressed got sequenced, as all of the isolated RNA had been reverse transcribed. Profiled with immunoSEQ multiplex PCR; TCRdb holds only in-frame clones, not every one. The sample records under 300,000 clones, 8% being singletons. Input material: central memory CD4+ T cells from blood. These receptors came from a woman between 18 and 30 years old in good health.

The genes are TRBV11-2 and TRBJ2-5; D gene unclear. Germline CDR1 and CDR2: SGHAT and FQNNGV. The CDR3 extends over 13 amino acids. The V gene lost 2 bases and the J gene lost 9 bases, with 13 bases spanning the gap. The chain's CDR3 is CASSLQSLVAQYF. CDR3 DNA: TGTGCCAGCAGCTTACAAAGTTTGGTCGCCCAGTACTTC. Together with reference TRBV11-2 and TRBJ2-5, the CDR3 gives the full variable domain: EAGVAQSPRYKIIEKRQSVAFWCNPISGHATLYWYQQILGQGPKLLIQFQNNGVVDDSQLPKDRFSAERLKGVDSTLKIQPAKLEDSAVYLCASSLQSLVAQYFGPGTRLLVL.

The chain couples TRBV29-1 to TRBJ1-4; perhaps TRBD1 as D (5 bases). This CDR3 is built from 14 residues. The germline V and J ends were trimmed by 7 bases and 8 bases, with 20 bases remaining between them. Germline values: CDR1 SQVTM, CDR2 ANQGSEA. CDR3 sequence (DNA): TGCAGCGCATCCCGTAGGACCCAGGGCGAAAAACTGTTTTTT. It specifies CSASRRTQGEKLFF.

The V and J genes are TRBV2 and TRBJ2-7, with D perhaps matching TRBD1 (6 bases). V lost 3 bases and J 3 bases, leaving 21 bases between the germline ends. Germline CDR1 is SNHLY and CDR2 is FYNNEI. There are 17 residues in the CDR3. In DNA, the CDR3 is TGTGCCAGCAGTGAGGCACAAACAGGGATCCAGTTCTACGAGCAGTACGTC. Translated, it gives CASSEAQTGIQFYEQYV.

J is TRBJ1-3 and V is TRBV25-1; D unclear. The CDR3 sequence is 18 residues long. Germline V gene sequence: CDR1 MGHDK, CDR2 SYGVNS. The ends were cut back, 3 bases at V and 0 bases at J, with 18 bases in the middle. The CDR3 DNA is TGTGCCAGCAGTGAGTATGGCCTGGGCTTCGCCTCTGGAAACACCATATATTTT. Amino acids: CASSEYGLGFASGNTIYF.

CDR3 protein: CAISESAGPEAFF. The CDR3 nucleotides are TGTGCCATCAGTGAGTCGGCAGGGCCTGAAGCTTTCTTT. The chain joins TRBV10-3 to TRBJ1-1; TRBD1 might be the D (5 bases). V gave up 0 bases and J gave up 6 bases, with 8 bases separating them. The CDR3 totals 13 residues. Germline V gives CDR1 ENHRY, CDR2 SYGVKD.

The chain couples TRBV11-3 to TRBJ2-5, with 7 bases identical to TRBD2. V lost 9 bases and J lost 5; bases outside the gene matches: 6. This CDR3 has 12 residues. Germline loops: CDR1 SGHNT, CDR2 YENEEA. The CDR3 bases are TGTGCCAGTCGTGGCGGGAGCGAGACCCAGTACTTC. Amino acid sequence: CASRGGSETQYF.

This clone occurred a few times. V gene TRBV29-1 combines with J gene TRBJ1-2; D gene ambiguous. Germline CDR1 is SQVTM and CDR2 is ANQGSEA. The CDR3 runs to 13 residues. V was pared by 7 bases and J by 5 bases, with 17 bases between. CDR3 coding DNA: TGCAGCGGGGGAAACAGTATGGGTTATGGCTACACCTTC. Translated, it gives CSGGNSMGYGYTF.